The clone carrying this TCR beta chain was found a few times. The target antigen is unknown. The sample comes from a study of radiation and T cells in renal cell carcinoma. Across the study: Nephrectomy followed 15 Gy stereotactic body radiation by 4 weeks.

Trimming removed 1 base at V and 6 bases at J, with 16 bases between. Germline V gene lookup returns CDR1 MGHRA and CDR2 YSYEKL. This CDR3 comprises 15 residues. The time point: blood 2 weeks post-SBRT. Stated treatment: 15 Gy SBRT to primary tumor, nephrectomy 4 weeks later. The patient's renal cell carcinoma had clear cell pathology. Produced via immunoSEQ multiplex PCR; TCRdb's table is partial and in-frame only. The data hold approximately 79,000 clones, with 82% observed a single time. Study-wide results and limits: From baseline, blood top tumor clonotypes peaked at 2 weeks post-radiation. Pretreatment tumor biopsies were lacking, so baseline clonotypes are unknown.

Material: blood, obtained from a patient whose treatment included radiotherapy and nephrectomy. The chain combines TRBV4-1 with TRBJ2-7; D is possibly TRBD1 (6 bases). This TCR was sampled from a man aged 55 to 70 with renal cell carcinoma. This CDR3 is CASSQVRAGVGEQYF. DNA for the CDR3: TGCGCCAGCAGCCAAGTTCGGGCAGGGGTGGGCGAGCAGTACTTC.